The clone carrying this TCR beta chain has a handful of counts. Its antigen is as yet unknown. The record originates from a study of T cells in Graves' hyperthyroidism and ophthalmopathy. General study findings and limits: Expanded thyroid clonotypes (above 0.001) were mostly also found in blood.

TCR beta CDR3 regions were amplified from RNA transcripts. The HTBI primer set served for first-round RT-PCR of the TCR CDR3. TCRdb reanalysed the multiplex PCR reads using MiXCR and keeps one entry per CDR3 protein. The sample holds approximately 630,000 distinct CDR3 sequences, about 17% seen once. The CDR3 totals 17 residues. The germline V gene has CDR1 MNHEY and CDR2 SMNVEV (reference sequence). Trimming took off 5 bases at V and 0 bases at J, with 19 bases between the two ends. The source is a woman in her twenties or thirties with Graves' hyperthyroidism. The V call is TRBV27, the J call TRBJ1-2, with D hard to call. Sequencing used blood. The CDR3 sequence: CASSRLIRRGSNYGYTF. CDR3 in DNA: TGTGCCAGCAGTCGCCTCATAAGACGGGGATCTAACTATGGCTACACCTTC.